Listed here are 13 T cell receptor beta chains from one sample, sequenced in a study of blood T cells in healthy people across ages (dated by TCRdb to between 2014 and 2017). Library preparation used 5' RACE. The run used an Illumina HiSeq 2500. A second roughly 7 to 12 cycle PCR used a sample-barcoded 5' primer and a J-beta primer mix. TCRdb reprocessed the public reads (quality trimming at Q25 with fastp, clone calling with MiXCR) and kept in-frame beta chains. Every distinct CDR3 protein forms one entry, paired with its most common genes and DNA. Recorded for this sample are approximately 830,000 distinct CDR3 sequences; roughly 60% of them occurred a single time. Of the sample, roughly 26% is held by the ten largest clones. The sequenced sample consisted of blood. These TCRs come from a man aged 25 to 40 in good health.

This clonotype was found once. The CDR3 loop reads CASSSSDGQPQHF. CDR3 bases: TGTGCCAGCAGTTCTTCAGACGGTCAGCCCCAGCATTTT. The rearrangement uses TRBV6-2 or TRBV6-3 and TRBJ1-5; D ambiguous. Between the trimmed V and J ends, which lost 4 bases and 6 bases, there was a span of 10 bases. Looked up from germline, CDR1 is MNHEY and CDR2 is SVGEGT. The CDR3 is 13 amino acids.

The V and J genes are TRBV10-3 and TRBJ2-1, with 9 bases matching TRBD2. The CDR3 sequence is 14 residues long. Germline CDR1 and CDR2: ENHRY and SYGVKD. V trimming: 10 bases; J trimming: 7 bases; junction bases outside the gene matches: 11. Here the CDR3 DNA reads TGTGCCACTGGACCAGCGGGGGGATCGAATGAGCAGTTCTTC. It codes for CATGPAGGSNEQFF.

The V and J genes are TRBV2 and TRBJ2-1; D may be TRBD1 (6 bases). V was trimmed by 7 bases and J by 1 base, leaving 8 bases between them. There are 13 residues in the CDR3. CDR1 is SNHLY and CDR2 is FYNNEI in the germline V gene. The CDR3 bases are TGTGCCAGCATGGACAGTTCCTACAATGAGCAGTTCTTC. It yields the protein CASMDSSYNEQFF.

This clonotype has only one observation. The chain employs TRBV18 and TRBJ1-1, with 9 nucleotides matching TRBD1. The CDR3 loop spans 15 amino acids. The J segment lost 4 bases and the V segment lost 5 bases, leaving 8 bases of the junction unmatched. The V gene's germline CDR1 is KGHSH and CDR2 LQKENI. The CDR3 DNA reads as TGTGCCAGCTCAATAAACAGGGGGCGCGGCACTGAAGCTTTCTTT. Translated: CASSINRGRGTEAFF.

The chain links TRBV20-1 to TRBJ2-7, with D perhaps TRBD1 or TRBD2 (7 bases each). Per germline, CDR1 DFQATT and CDR2 SNEGSKA (reference sequence). Trimming removed 5 bases from V and 2 bases from J, with 13 bases in between. The CDR3 consists of 13 residues. CDR3 sequence (DNA): TGCAGTGCTCTCAGGGGGAGGGCCTACGAGCAGTACTTC. Its translation is CSALRGRAYEQYF.

The chain is built from TRBV9 and TRBJ2-3, with TRBD2 as a possible D gene (7 bases). Per the germline V gene, CDR1 is SGDLS and CDR2 is YYNGEE. This CDR3 is built from 15 residues. V lost 5 bases, J lost 4 bases, and 17 bases lay in between. In nucleotides, the CDR3 is TGTGCCAGCAGGGGGGCGGGGGATGCCGCAGATACGCAGTATTTT. It is translated as CASRGAGDAADTQYF.

The chain recombines TRBV4-3 with TRBJ2-3; D is possibly TRBD1 or TRBD2 (5 bases each). V was trimmed by 0 bases and J by 4 bases, leaving 11 bases between them. This CDR3 region has 15 residues. Per germline, CDR1 LGHNA and CDR2 YSLEER. The CDR3 coding sequence is TGCGCCAGCAGCCAAGAGGGAAGGGACCCAGATACGCAGTATTTT. Translation gives CASSQEGRDPDTQYF.

The V and J genes are TRBV20-1 and TRBJ2-7, with a weak D call TRBD2 (6 bases). Trimming removed 0 bases at V and 6 bases at J, with 12 bases between. CDR1 and CDR2 from the germline V gene are DFQATT and SNEGSKA (reference sequence). The CDR3 totals 13 residues. CDR3 protein: CSAREGGVGEQYF. In DNA, the CDR3 is TGCAGTGCTAGAGAAGGCGGGGTCGGCGAGCAGTACTTC.

This clonotype was seen a few times. The rearrangement joins TRBV7-9 to TRBJ2-1; D is ambiguous. V shed 3 bases and J shed 10 bases, with 10 bases lying between them. The CDR3 has 12 amino acids. Per germline, CDR1 SEHNR and CDR2 FQNEAQ (reference sequence). This CDR3 reads CASSFSGLEQFF. The DNA of the CDR3 is TGTGCCAGCAGCTTCAGTGGTCTCGAGCAGTTCTTC.

The chain joins TRBV4-3 to TRBJ2-7, with 7 bases fitting TRBD1. Per the germline V gene, CDR1 is LGHNA and CDR2 is YSLEER. J was trimmed by 5 bases and V by 3 bases; bases with no gene match: 4. CDR3 length: 13 amino acids. CDR3 in amino acids: CASSQGQYHEQYF. The DNA of the CDR3 is TGCGCCAGCAGCCAGGGACAGTACCACGAGCAGTACTTC.

This clonotype was counted once. V usage is TRBV6-6 and J usage is TRBJ1-5; possibly TRBD1 for D (5 bases). CDR1 MNHNY and CDR2 SVGAGI come from the germline V gene (reference sequence). Between the trimmed V and J ends, which lost 7 bases and 2 bases, there was a span of 15 bases. The CDR3 covers 15 residues. CDR3 protein: CASKTVLAGNQPQHF. The DNA for the CDR3 is TGTGCCAGCAAGACAGTGCTAGCGGGCAATCAGCCCCAGCATTTT.

This chain joins TRBV28 and TRBJ2-1, with D perhaps matching TRBD1 (5 bases). The CDR3 length is 13 residues. The V gene's germline CDR1 is MDHEN and CDR2 SYDVKM. V was trimmed by 5 bases and J by 7 bases, leaving 12 bases between them. CDR3 sequence reads: CASSAPAGNEQFF. The CDR3 nucleotides are TGTGCCAGCAGTGCCCCGGCAGGGAATGAGCAGTTCTTC.

The chain has TRBV7-9 and TRBJ2-7; D unclear. V dropped 10 bases and J dropped 4 bases, with 11 bases sitting between them. Germline V gives CDR1 SEHNR, CDR2 FQNEAQ (reference sequence). There are 11 residues in the CDR3. The CDR3 region is CATRSPYEQYF. The CDR3 bases are TGTGCCACCAGGTCCCCTTACGAGCAGTACTTC.